This TCR beta chain emerged from a study of blood T cells in healthy people across ages. Looking at the study overall: Per every two T cells, about one barcoded beta molecule was captured by template switching.

Donors each provided ten milliliters of peripheral blood. Study-level results: The recorded TCR beta diversity per million T cells decreased in a roughly linear manner with age.

On this clonotype itself: As yet, its antigen is unknown.

Through a sample-barcoded 5' primer and a J-beta primer mix, a second PCR was run for roughly 6 to 12 cycles. Each TCR beta cDNA got a 12-nucleotide random molecular identifier. TCRdb reprocessed the 5' RACE reads with MiXCR, giving one entry per CDR3 protein. In the table there are about 640,000 distinct CDR3 sequences, about 30% of which are singletons. The ends lost 6 bases at V and 7 bases at J; junction bases unmatched: 14. The germline gives CDR1 MNHEY, CDR2 SVGEGT. The CDR3 length is 15 residues. The chain is built from TRBV6-2 or TRBV6-3 and TRBJ1-2; 7 nucleotides match TRBD1. Sequencing was performed on blood. The source is a woman aged 80 or older in good health. As DNA, the CDR3 is TGTGCCAGCAGAGACAGGGCCGGCGGGGCTCTTGGCTACACCTTC. It translates to CASRDRAGGALGYTF.